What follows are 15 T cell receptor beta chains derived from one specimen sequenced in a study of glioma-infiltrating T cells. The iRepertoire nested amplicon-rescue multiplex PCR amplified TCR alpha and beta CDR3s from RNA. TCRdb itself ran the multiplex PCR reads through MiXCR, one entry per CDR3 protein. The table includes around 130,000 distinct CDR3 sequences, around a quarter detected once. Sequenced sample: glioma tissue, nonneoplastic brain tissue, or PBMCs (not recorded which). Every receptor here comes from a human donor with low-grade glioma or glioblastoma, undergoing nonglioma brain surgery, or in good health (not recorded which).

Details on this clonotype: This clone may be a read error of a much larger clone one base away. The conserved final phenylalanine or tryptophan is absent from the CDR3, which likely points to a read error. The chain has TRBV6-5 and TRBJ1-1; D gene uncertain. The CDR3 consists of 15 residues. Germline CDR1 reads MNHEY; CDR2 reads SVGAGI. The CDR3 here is CAISGGGQQNTEAFL. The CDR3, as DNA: TGTGCCATCAGTGGAGGCGGGCAGCAGAACACTGAAGCTTTCCTT.

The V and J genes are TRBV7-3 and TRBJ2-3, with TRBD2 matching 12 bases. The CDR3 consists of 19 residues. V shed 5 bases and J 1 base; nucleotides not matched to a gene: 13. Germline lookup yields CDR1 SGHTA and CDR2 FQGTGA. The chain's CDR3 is CASSLYGLAGIEGTDTQYF. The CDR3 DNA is TGTGCCAGCAGCCTTTACGGACTAGCGGGGATTGAGGGCACAGATACGCAGTATTTT.

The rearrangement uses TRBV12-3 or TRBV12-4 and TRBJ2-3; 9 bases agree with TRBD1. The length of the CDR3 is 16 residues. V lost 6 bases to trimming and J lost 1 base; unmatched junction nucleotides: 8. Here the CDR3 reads CASRQYRDRGTDTQYF. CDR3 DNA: TGTGCCAGCAGACAATACAGGGACAGGGGCACAGATACGCAGTATTTT.

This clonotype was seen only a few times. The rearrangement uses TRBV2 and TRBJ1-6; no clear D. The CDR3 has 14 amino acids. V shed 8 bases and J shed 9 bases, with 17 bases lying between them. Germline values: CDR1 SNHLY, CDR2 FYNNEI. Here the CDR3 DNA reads TGTGCCAGCCTCCAAAACAGCTTAGGTTCACCCCTCCACTTT. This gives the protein CASLQNSLGSPLHF.

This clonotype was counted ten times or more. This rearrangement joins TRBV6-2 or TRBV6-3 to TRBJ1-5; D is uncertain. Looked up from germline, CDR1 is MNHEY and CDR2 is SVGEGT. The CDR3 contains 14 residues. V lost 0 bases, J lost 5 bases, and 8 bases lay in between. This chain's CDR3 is CASSYSVRYQPQHF. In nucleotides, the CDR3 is TGTGCCAGCAGTTACTCGGTTCGGTATCAGCCCCAGCATTTT.

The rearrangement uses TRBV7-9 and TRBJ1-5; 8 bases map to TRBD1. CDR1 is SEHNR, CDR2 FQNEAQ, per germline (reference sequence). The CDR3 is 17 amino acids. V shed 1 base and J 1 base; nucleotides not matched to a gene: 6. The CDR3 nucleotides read TGTGCCAGCAGCTTAGGGACAGGGCCTCAAAGCAATCAGCCCCAGCATTTT. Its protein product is CASSLGTGPQSNQPQHF.

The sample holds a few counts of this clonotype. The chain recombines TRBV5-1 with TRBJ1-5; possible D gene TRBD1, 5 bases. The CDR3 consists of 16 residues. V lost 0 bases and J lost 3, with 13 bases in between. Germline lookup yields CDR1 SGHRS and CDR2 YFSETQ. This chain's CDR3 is CASSLGPGEINQPQHF. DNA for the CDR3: TGCGCCAGCAGCTTGGGTCCGGGGGAGATCAATCAGCCCCAGCATTTT.

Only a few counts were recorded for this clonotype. As DNA, the CDR3 is TGTGCCACCAGTGATTACTATTTGCGGCAGGGCGACACCGGGGAGCTGTTTTTT. This gives the protein CATSDYYLRQGDTGELFF. The chain uses TRBV24-1 and TRBJ2-2, with D possibly matching TRBD1 (5 bases). This CDR3 region has 18 residues. The V end lost 2 bases, the J end lost 3 bases, and 18 bases lay between the germline ends. Germline CDR1 KGHDR, CDR2 SFDVKD.

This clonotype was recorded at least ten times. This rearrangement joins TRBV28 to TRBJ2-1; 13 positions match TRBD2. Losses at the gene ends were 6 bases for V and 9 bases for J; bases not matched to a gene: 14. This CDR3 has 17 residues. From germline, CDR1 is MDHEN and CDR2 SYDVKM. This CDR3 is CASSKYWTGTSGAEQFF. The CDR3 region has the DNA TGTGCCAGCAGCAAATACTGGACCGGGACTAGCGGGGCTGAGCAGTTCTTC.

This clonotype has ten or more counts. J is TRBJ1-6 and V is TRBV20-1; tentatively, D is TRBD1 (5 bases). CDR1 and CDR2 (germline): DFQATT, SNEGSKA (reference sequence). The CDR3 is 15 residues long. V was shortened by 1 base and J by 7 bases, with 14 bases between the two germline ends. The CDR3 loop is CSARAGDALNSPLHF. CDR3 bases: TGCAGTGCTAGAGCGGGGGACGCACTCAATTCACCCCTCCACTTT.

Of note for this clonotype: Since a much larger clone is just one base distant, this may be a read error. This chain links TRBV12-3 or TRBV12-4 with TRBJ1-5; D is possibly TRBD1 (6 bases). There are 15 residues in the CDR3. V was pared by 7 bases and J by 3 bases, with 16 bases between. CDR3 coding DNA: TGTGCCAGCAACCCGGGACACGGGTTCAATCAGCCCCAGCATTTT. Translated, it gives CASNPGHGFNQPQHF.

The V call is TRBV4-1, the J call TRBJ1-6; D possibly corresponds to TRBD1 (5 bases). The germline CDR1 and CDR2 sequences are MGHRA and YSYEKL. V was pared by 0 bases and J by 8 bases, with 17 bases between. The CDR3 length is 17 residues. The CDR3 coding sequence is TGCGCCAGCAGCCAAGAGGCCGTCTCGTGGGACCATTCACCCCTCCACTTT. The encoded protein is CASSQEAVSWDHSPLHF.

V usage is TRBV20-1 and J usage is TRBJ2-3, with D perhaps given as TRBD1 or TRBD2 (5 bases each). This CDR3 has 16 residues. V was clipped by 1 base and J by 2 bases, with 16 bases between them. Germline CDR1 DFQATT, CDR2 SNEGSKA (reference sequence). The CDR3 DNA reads TGCAGTGCTAGAGTGCCAGGGACCCGATCCACAGATACGCAGTATTTT. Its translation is CSARVPGTRSTDTQYF.

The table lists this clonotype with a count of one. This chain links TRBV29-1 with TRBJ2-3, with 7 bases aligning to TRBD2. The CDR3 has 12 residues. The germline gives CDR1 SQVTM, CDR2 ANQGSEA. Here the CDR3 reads CSDSGDTDTQYF. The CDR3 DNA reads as TGCAGTGACAGCGGGGACACAGATACGCAGTATTTT.

CDR3 sequence reads: CASSPPSSYEQYV. The CDR3 DNA reads as TGTGCCAGCTCACCACCTAGCTCCTACGAGCAGTACGTC. The chain employs TRBV18 and TRBJ2-7; no reliable D call. Germline values: CDR1 KGHSH, CDR2 LQKENI. V was trimmed by 0 bases and J by 0 bases, leaving 3 bases between them. CDR3 size: 13 residues.